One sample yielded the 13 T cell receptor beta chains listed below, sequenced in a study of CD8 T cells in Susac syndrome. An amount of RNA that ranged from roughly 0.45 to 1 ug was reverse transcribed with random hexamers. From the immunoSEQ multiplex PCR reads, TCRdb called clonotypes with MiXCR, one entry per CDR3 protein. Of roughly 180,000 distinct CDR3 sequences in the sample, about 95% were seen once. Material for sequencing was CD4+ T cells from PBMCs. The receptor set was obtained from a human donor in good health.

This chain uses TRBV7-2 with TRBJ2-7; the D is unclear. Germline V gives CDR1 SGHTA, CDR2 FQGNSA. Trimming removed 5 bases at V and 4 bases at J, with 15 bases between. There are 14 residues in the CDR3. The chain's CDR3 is CASSPFGPDYEQYF. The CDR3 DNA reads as TGTGCCAGCAGCCCCTTCGGGCCAGATTACGAGCAGTACTTC. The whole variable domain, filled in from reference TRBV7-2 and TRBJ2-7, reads GAGVSQSPSNKVTEKGKDVELRCDPISGHTALYWYRQSLGQGLEFLIYFQGNSAPDKSGLPSDRFSAERTGGSVSTLTIQRTQQEDSAVYLCASSPFGPDYEQYFGPGTRLTVT.

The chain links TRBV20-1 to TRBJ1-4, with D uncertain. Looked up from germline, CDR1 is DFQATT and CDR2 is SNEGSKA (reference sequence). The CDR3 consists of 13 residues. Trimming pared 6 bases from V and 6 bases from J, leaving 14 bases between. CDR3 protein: CSAQLGFDEKLFF. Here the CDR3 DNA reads TGCAGTGCCCAATTAGGTTTTGATGAAAAACTGTTTTTT.

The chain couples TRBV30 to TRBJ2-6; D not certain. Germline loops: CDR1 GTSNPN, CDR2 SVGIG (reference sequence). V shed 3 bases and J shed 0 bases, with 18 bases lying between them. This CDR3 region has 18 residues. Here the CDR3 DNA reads TGTGCCTGGAGCCACGGGCATTGGACCGTCTCTGGGGCCAACGTCCTGACTTTC. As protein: CAWSHGHWTVSGANVLTF.

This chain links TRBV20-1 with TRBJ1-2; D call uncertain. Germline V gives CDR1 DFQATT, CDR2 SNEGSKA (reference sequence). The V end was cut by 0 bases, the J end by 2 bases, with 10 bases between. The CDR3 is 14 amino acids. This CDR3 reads CSARDVTGNYGYTF. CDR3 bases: TGCAGTGCTAGAGATGTCACCGGGAACTATGGCTACACCTTC.

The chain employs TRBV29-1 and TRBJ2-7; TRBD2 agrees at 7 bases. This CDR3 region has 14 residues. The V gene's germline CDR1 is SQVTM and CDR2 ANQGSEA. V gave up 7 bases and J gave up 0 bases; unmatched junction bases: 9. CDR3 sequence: CSAVREESSYEQYF. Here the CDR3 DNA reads TGCAGCGCCGTTCGGGAGGAAAGCTCCTACGAGCAGTACTTC.

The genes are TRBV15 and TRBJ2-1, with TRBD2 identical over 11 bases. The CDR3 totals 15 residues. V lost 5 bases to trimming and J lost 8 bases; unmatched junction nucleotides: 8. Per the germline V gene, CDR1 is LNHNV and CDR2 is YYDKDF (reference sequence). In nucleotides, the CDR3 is TGTGCCACCAGCGCGCCCACTAGCGGGAGCTATGAGCAGTTCTTC. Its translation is CATSAPTSGSYEQFF.

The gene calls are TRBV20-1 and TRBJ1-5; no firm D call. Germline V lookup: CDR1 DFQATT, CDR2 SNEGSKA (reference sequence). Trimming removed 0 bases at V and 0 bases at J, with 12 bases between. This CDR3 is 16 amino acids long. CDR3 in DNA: TGCAGTGCTAGAGATCTTAGGGCTTATAGCAATCAGCCCCAGCATTTT. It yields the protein CSARDLRAYSNQPQHF.

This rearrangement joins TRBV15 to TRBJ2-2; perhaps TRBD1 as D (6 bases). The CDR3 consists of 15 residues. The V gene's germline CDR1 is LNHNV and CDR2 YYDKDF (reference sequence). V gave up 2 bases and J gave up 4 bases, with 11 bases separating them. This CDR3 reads CATSRRGTLTGELFF. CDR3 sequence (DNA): TGTGCCACCAGCAGAAGGGGGACCCTCACCGGGGAGCTGTTTTTT.

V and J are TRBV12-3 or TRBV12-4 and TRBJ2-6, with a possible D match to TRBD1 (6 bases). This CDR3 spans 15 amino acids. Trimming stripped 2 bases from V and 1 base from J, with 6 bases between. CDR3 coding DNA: TGTGCCAGCAGTTTAACAGGGTCTGGGGCCAACGTCCTGACTTTC. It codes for CASSLTGSGANVLTF.

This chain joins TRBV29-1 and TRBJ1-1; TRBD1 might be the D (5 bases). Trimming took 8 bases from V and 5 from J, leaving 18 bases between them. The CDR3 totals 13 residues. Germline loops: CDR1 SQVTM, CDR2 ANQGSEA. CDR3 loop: CSTPSRDSTEAFF. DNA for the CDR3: TGCAGCACCCCGAGCAGGGATTCGACTGAAGCTTTCTTT.

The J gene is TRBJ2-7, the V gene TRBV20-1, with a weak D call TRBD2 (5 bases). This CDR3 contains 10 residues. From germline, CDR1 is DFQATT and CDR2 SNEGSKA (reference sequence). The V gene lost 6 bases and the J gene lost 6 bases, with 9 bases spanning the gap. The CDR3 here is CSALAPEQYF. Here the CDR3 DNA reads TGCAGTGCCCTAGCCCCCGAGCAGTACTTC.

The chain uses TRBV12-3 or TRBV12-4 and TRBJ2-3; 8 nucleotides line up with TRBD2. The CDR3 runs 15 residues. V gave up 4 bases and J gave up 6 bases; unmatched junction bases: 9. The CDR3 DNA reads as TGTGCCAGCAGTTCCCAGGCGCTAGCGGGTGATACGCAGTATTTT. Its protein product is CASSSQALAGDTQYF.

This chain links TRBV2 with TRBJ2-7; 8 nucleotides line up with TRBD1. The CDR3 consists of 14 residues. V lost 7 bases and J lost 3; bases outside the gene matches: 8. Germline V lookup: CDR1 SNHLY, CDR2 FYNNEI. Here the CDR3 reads CASNLDRVFYEQYF. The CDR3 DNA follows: TGTGCCAGCAACCTGGACAGGGTCTTCTACGAGCAGTACTTC.